Listed below are T cell receptor beta chains from one sample, sequenced in a study of OX40 agonist ivuxolimab in advanced cancers. Sequencing used immunoSEQ multiplex PCR; TCRdb keeps in-frame clones, though not all of them. The sample lists tens of thousands of clones, approximately 90% occurring once. Sequences were derived from CD4+ or CD8+ T cells sorted from blood, sampled in a trial of the OX40 agonist ivuxolimab. The receptor source for this set is an adult with an advanced solid tumor such as melanoma, head and neck, liver or kidney cancer. Each CDR3 is given with its conserved first and last residue. Each record gives: V gene, clone size, J gene, CDR3 protein. Size values are once, few and many counts, or a class for expanded clones, and some rows have none.

v_call: TRBV4-1; clone_size: NA; j_call: TRBJ1-5; cdr3_aa: CASSQVTGNQPQHF
v_call: TRBV28; clone_size: NA; j_call: TRBJ2-7; cdr3_aa: CASSWPGLYYEQYF
v_call: TRBV5-5; clone_size: NA; j_call: TRBJ1-1; cdr3_aa: CASSFSVDTEAFF
v_call: TRBV2; clone_size: NA; j_call: TRBJ2-3; cdr3_aa: CASRLLKSTDTQYF
v_call: TRBV12-5; clone_size: NA; j_call: TRBJ2-2; cdr3_aa: CASGHGQGAKNTGELFF
v_call: TRBV9; clone_size: once; j_call: TRBJ2-1; cdr3_aa: CASSVFPGEANEQFF
v_call: TRBV7-9; clone_size: few; j_call: TRBJ2-6; cdr3_aa: CASSLGQGPTPGANVLTF
v_call: TRBV11-2; clone_size: few; j_call: TRBJ2-1; cdr3_aa: CASSLDSSSYNEQFF
v_call: TRBV28; clone_size: NA; j_call: TRBJ2-5; cdr3_aa: CASSTSGPGGTQYF
v_call: TRBV6-1; clone_size: NA; j_call: TRBJ1-2; cdr3_aa: CASSEAAGQGQYGYTF
v_call: TRBV7-3; clone_size: NA; j_call: TRBJ2-1; cdr3_aa: CASSLTGLAGGNEQFF
v_call: TRBV18; clone_size: NA; j_call: TRBJ2-5; cdr3_aa: CASSPRDSRPETQYF
v_call: TRBV6-1; clone_size: NA; j_call: TRBJ1-2; cdr3_aa: CASSEAGGHALSGYTF
v_call: TRBV7-3; clone_size: NA; j_call: TRBJ2-2; cdr3_aa: CASSFGPAGGELFF
v_call: TRBV6-5; clone_size: NA; j_call: TRBJ1-4; cdr3_aa: CASSYGTDYNEKLFF
v_call: TRBV28; clone_size: once; j_call: TRBJ1-5; cdr3_aa: CASSGGPSRSYSNQPQHF
v_call: TRBV18; clone_size: NA; j_call: TRBJ2-5; cdr3_aa: CASSPLGTGETQYF
v_call: TRBV2; clone_size: few; j_call: TRBJ2-6; cdr3_aa: CASSGTGGAGANVLTF
v_call: TRBV6-1; clone_size: NA; j_call: TRBJ2-2; cdr3_aa: CASSASVTGELFF
v_call: TRBV6-1; clone_size: NA; j_call: TRBJ2-5; cdr3_aa: CASSEATGFPRETQYF
v_call: TRBV5-1; clone_size: NA; j_call: TRBJ2-1; cdr3_aa: CASSLGGVAYNEQFF
v_call: TRBV29-1; clone_size: NA; j_call: TRBJ2-1; cdr3_aa: CSVDPSGNEQFF
v_call: TRBV28; clone_size: NA; j_call: TRBJ2-2; cdr3_aa: CASSSPGGPNTGELFF
v_call: TRBV11-3; clone_size: NA; j_call: TRBJ1-1; cdr3_aa: CASSFWQNTEAFF
v_call: TRBV28; clone_size: NA; j_call: TRBJ2-7; cdr3_aa: CASSPPGPLGEQYF
v_call: TRBV7-9; clone_size: NA; j_call: TRBJ1-5; cdr3_aa: CASSKGQSSNQPQHF
v_call: TRBV29-1; clone_size: NA; j_call: TRBJ1-1; cdr3_aa: CSVSSNTEAFF
v_call: TRBV29-1; clone_size: few; j_call: TRBJ2-2; cdr3_aa: CSVVNRGAGELFF
v_call: TRBV11-3; clone_size: NA; j_call: TRBJ2-1; cdr3_aa: CASSNGLSPAGGRDEQFF
v_call: TRBV28; clone_size: NA; j_call: TRBJ1-2; cdr3_aa: CASGRQGAFYGYTF
v_call: TRBV10-2; clone_size: NA; j_call: TRBJ2-2; cdr3_aa: CASTSTSGNTGELFF
v_call: TRBV10-3; clone_size: NA; j_call: TRBJ2-1; cdr3_aa: CAISEAGERNNEQFF
v_call: TRBV10-3; clone_size: NA; j_call: TRBJ1-1; cdr3_aa: CATGTGWGTEAFF
v_call: TRBV2; clone_size: NA; j_call: TRBJ2-1; cdr3_aa: CAGGNGYNEQFF
v_call: TRBV5-1; clone_size: NA; j_call: TRBJ1-2; cdr3_aa: CASSGGTGLNYGYTF
v_call: TRBV10-2; clone_size: NA; j_call: TRBJ1-5; cdr3_aa: CASSEGGSNQPQHF
v_call: TRBV18; clone_size: NA; j_call: TRBJ1-2; cdr3_aa: CASSPGNGYTF
v_call: TRBV5-1; clone_size: NA; j_call: TRBJ2-1; cdr3_aa: CASSQGTGYNEQFF
v_call: TRBV18; clone_size: NA; j_call: TRBJ2-3; cdr3_aa: CASSPGGSTGDTQYF
v_call: TRBV5-1; clone_size: NA; j_call: TRBJ2-7; cdr3_aa: CASSPRTSSYEQYF
v_call: TRBV5-1; clone_size: once; j_call: TRBJ1-1; cdr3_aa: CASSLSTGGDTEAFF
v_call: TRBV6-9; clone_size: NA; j_call: TRBJ1-1; cdr3_aa: CASKKTGNEAFF
v_call: TRBV6-1; clone_size: NA; j_call: TRBJ1-2; cdr3_aa: CASRGTGGDYGYTF
v_call: TRBV4-1; clone_size: NA; j_call: TRBJ2-5; cdr3_aa: CASSQDGGVAQTDF
v_call: TRBV9; clone_size: NA; j_call: TRBJ2-4; cdr3_aa: CASSPGRERNIQYF
v_call: TRBV19; clone_size: NA; j_call: TRBJ2-7; cdr3_aa: CASSIDQRGESSYEQYF
v_call: TRBV5-1; clone_size: NA; j_call: TRBJ1-2; cdr3_aa: CASSWTGGPTYGYTF
v_call: TRBV28; clone_size: few; j_call: TRBJ2-2; cdr3_aa: CASRIAGAMNTGELFF
v_call: TRBV28; clone_size: NA; j_call: TRBJ1-2; cdr3_aa: CASSRGGGIYGYTF
v_call: TRBV15; clone_size: NA; j_call: TRBJ1-1; cdr3_aa: CATSRGGAPTEAFF
v_call: TRBV6-1; clone_size: NA; j_call: TRBJ2-5; cdr3_aa: CASSPGGGRETQYF
v_call: TRBV6-1; clone_size: NA; j_call: TRBJ1-1; cdr3_aa: CASSEGQGWNTEAFF
v_call: TRBV14; clone_size: NA; j_call: TRBJ2-1; cdr3_aa: CASSPMRLDGYNEQFF
v_call: TRBV7-9; clone_size: NA; j_call: TRBJ1-3; cdr3_aa: CASSLVGGNTIYF
v_call: TRBV9; clone_size: NA; j_call: TRBJ2-2; cdr3_aa: CASSVLSGRNTGELFF